One sample yielded the 4 T cell receptor beta chains listed below, sequenced in a study of blood T cell repertoires in COVID-19. The table came from immunoSEQ multiplex PCR; TCRdb's copy has only in-frame clones and leaves some out. The table lists 150,000 to 200,000 clones, approximately 86% of them singletons. Sequences were obtained from peripheral blood. These receptors all stem from a woman older than 75 in a cohort sampled during active or convalescent COVID-19.

The gene calls are TRBV27 and TRBJ1-6; the D gene is possibly TRBD1 (6 bases). With 5 bases removed from V and 6 bases from J, the gap between germline ends came to 11 bases. The CDR3 runs 14 residues. In germline, CDR1 is MNHEY, CDR2 SMNVEV (reference sequence). CDR3 bases: TGTGCCAGCAGTCGCGGGGGGCCTAATTCACCCCTCCACTTT. Its protein is CASSRGGPNSPLHF.

This chain uses TRBV27 with TRBJ2-1; maybe TRBD2 (6 bases). Between the trimmed V and J ends, which lost 5 bases and 0 bases, there was a span of 17 bases. This CDR3 region has 17 residues. The germline V gene encodes CDR1 MNHEY and CDR2 SMNVEV (reference sequence). CDR3 DNA: TGTGCCAGCAGTCCCCTTAGCGGTCAGAGCTCCTACAATGAGCAGTTCTTC. Translation gives CASSPLSGQSSYNEQFF.

This chain links TRBV10-3 with TRBJ2-5, with D possibly matching TRBD2 (6 bases). Trimming stripped 5 bases from V and 5 bases from J, with 21 bases between. Germline CDR1 ENHRY, CDR2 SYGVKD. The CDR3 length is 16 residues. The CDR3 sequence: CAISRGLAGPGETQYF. The CDR3 nucleotides are TGTGCCATCAGTCGGGGTCTTGCGGGGCCGGGGGAGACCCAGTACTTC.

The rearrangement joins TRBV5-8 to TRBJ1-5; possible D gene TRBD1, 6 bases. The germline V gene has CDR1 SGHTS and CDR2 YDEGEE. V lost 5 bases to trimming and J lost 3 bases, with 12 bases between them. The CDR3 runs 14 residues. In nucleotides, the CDR3 is TGTGCCAGCAGTTGGGACATTTCCAATCAGCCCCAGCATTTT. Translating it yields CASSWDISNQPQHF.